This T cell receptor beta chain was found in a study of blood T cell repertoires in COVID-19. Study context: The United States, Italy and Spain were the sources of the acute and convalescent COVID-19 samples. T cells, B-cell-depleted T cells, or PBMCs supplied cDNA or gDNA.

Authors' processing steps: Amplified reference gene primers provided the basis for estimating nucleated cell counts. The table came from immunoSEQ multiplex PCR; TCRdb's copy has only in-frame clones and leaves some out. The D gene and trimming were derived from the DNA, and the V and J assignments and clone size from that table. The data contain roughly 220,000 clones, under 90% of them singletons. There are 12 residues in the CDR3. CDR1 and CDR2 from the germline V gene are SEHNR and FQNEAQ (reference sequence). The trim removed 4 bases at V and 10 bases at J, leaving 5 bases unmatched. Sequences were obtained from peripheral blood. This sequence was found in a man aged 25-45 years with active or convalescent COVID-19. The chain is built from TRBV7-9 and TRBJ2-3; 7 nucleotides match TRBD2. CDR3 in amino acids: CASSWTSWAQYF. The DNA of the CDR3 is TGTGCCAGCAGCTGGACTAGTTGGGCGCAGTATTTT.